The clone carrying this TCR beta chain showed up many times. The data stem from a study of neurological immune-mediated disorders. TCRdb used MiXCR to reprocess the 5' RACE reads, holding one entry per CDR3 protein. The sample holds 87,000 or so distinct CDR3 sequences, 3.5% seen once. CDR3 length equals 12 residues. Trimming took off 3 bases at V and 2 bases at J, with 4 bases between the two ends. CDR1 and CDR2 (germline): SEHNR, FQNEAQ (reference sequence). The source is a young woman with multiple sclerosis. The chain recombines TRBV7-9 with TRBJ1-2; D remains unclear. Sequenced material: PBMCs. The CDR3 coding sequence is TGTGCCAGCAGCTTGACAAACTATGGCTACACCTTC. Amino acid sequence: CASSLTNYGYTF. The full variable domain, with the rest looked up from reference TRBV7-9 and TRBJ1-2, is DTGVSQNPRHKITKRGQNVTFRCDPISEHNRLYWYRQTLGQGPEFLTYFQNEAQLEKSRLLSDRFSAERPKGSFSTLEIQRTEQGDSAMYLCASSLTNYGYTFGSGTRLTVV.